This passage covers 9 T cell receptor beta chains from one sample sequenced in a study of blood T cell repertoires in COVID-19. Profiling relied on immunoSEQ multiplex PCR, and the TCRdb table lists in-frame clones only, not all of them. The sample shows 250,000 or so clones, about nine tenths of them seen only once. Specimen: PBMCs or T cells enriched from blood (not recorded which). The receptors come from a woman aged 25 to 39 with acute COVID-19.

CDR3 protein: CASSFQNQPQHF. CDR3 nucleotide sequence: TGTGCCAGCAGTTTCCAAAATCAGCCCCAGCATTTT. The chain has TRBV27 and TRBJ1-5; D ambiguous. The CDR3 sequence is 12 residues long. Germline CDR1 and CDR2: MNHEY and SMNVEV (reference sequence). V was trimmed by 3 bases and J by 4 bases, leaving 4 bases between them.

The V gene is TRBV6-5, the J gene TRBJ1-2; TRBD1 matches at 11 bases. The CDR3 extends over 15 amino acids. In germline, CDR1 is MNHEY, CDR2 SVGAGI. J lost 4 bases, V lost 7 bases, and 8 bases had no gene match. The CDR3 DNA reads TGTGCCAGCAACACCGGGACAGGGGGAACCTATGGCTACACCTTC. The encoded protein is CASNTGTGGTYGYTF.

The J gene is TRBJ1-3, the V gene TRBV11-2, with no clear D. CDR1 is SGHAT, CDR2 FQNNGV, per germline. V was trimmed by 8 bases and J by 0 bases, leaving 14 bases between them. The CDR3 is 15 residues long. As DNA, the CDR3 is TGTGCCAGCTCCCTTCGCGGTAGCTCTGGAAACACCATATATTTT. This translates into CASSLRGSSGNTIYF.

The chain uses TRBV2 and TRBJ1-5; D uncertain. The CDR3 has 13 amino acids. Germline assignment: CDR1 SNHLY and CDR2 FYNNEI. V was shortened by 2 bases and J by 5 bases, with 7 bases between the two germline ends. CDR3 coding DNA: TGTGCCAGCAGTGAAATTGCGGATCAGCCCCAGCATTTT. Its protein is CASSEIADQPQHF.

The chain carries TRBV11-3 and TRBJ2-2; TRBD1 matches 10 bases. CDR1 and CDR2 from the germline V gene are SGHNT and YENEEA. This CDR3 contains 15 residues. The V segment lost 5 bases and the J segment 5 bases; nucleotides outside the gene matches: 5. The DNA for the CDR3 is TGTGCCAGCAGCCCCGGACAGGGGGAGACCGGGGAGCTGTTTTTT. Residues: CASSPGQGETGELFF.

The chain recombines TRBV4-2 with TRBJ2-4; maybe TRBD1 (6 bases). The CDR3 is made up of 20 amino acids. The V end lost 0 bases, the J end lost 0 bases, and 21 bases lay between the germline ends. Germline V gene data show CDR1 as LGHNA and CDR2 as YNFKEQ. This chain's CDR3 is CASSQDQRTDTLIAKNIQYF. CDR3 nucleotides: TGTGCCAGCAGCCAAGATCAAAGGACAGACACTTTAATAGCCAAAAACATTCAGTACTTC.

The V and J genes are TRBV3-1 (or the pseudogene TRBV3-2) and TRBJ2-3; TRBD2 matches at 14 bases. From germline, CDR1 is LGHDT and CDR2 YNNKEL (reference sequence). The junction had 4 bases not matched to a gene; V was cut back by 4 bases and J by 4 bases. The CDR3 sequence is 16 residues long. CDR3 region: CASSPGLAGGADTQYF. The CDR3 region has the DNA TGTGCCAGCAGCCCCGGACTAGCGGGGGGCGCAGATACGCAGTATTTT.

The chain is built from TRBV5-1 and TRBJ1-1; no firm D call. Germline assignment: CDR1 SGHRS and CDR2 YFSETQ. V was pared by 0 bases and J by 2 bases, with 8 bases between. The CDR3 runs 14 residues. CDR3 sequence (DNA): TGCGCCAGCAGCTTGGAACAAACAAACACTGAAGCTTTCTTT. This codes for CASSLEQTNTEAFF.

CDR3 coding DNA: TGCGCCAGCAGTGGCCGGACTAGGGGAGGGGATACGCAGTATTTT. Encoded protein: CASSGRTRGGDTQYF. This chain uses TRBV10-1 with TRBJ2-3; 7 nucleotides match TRBD2. Trimming at V came to 4 bases and at J to 6 bases, leaving 10 bases not matched to a gene. This CDR3 spans 15 amino acids. Per germline, CDR1 WNHNN and CDR2 SYGVQD (reference sequence).